This T cell receptor (beta chain) was retrieved from a study of naive and memory T cell subsets. This clonotype was seen repeatedly, ten times or more. Germline V lookup: CDR1 SGHAT, CDR2 FQNNGV. The CDR3 contains 15 residues. V was cut by 5 bases and J by 0 bases, with 14 bases left in between. The beta constant-region primer was an equimolar mix of two oligonucleotides covering TRBC1 and TRBC2. In TCRdb, the UMI-ligation and nested PCR reads were re-called with MiXCR into one record per CDR3 protein. The sample shows approximately 89,000 distinct CDR3 sequences, around 7% of them seen only once. The origin of this receptor is a human donor in good health. Sequenced: central memory CD4+ T cells from blood. The V call is TRBV11-2, the J call TRBJ2-7; D may be TRBD1 (5 bases). The CDR3 region is CASSIMQGFSYEQYF. The CDR3 region has the DNA TGTGCCAGCAGCATCATGCAGGGATTCTCCTACGAGCAGTACTTC.